The 13 T cell receptor beta chains below all came from one sample that was sequenced in a study of CD4 T cells in relation to SARS-CoV-2 and coronaviruses. CD4+ T cells from unexposed donors were obtained before the COVID-19 pandemic (2011-2018). CD4+ T cells were isolated from the cells after roughly 11 days of culture. Only in-frame clones appear in the TCRdb table, and some are missing; sequencing was by immunoSEQ multiplex PCR. The sample lists some 20,000 clones, more than 60% occurring once. Antigens for these TCRs are unknown. The sequenced sample was CD4+ T cells from PBMCs, cultured in vitro. Receptor source: a human donor in good health.

This chain joins TRBV10-3 and TRBJ2-7; TRBD2 aligns across 9 bases. The J segment lost 4 bases and the V segment lost 2 bases, leaving 6 bases of the junction unmatched. The CDR3 sequence is 15 residues long. Germline CDR1 and CDR2: ENHRY and SYGVKD. This CDR3 is CAISEGLAGVYEQYF. The DNA for the CDR3 is TGTGCCATCAGTGAGGGGTTAGCGGGAGTATACGAGCAGTACTTC.

The chain joins TRBV9 to TRBJ2-5, with D uncertain. This CDR3 is 13 amino acids long. The germline CDR1 and CDR2 sequences are SGDLS and YYNGEE. The V gene lost 1 base and the J gene lost 0 bases, with 4 bases spanning the gap. The CDR3 DNA is TGTGCCAGCAGCGTATGGGACCAAGAGACCCAGTACTTC. Its protein product is CASSVWDQETQYF.

The chain links TRBV10-2 to TRBJ2-3; TRBD1 is a possible D gene (6 bases). The CDR3 totals 16 residues. Trimming removed 0 bases at V and 4 bases at J, with 14 bases between. The V gene's germline CDR1 is WSHSY and CDR2 SAAADI. DNA for the CDR3: TGCGCCAGCAGTGAGTCCCAGGGGCCCGGGTCAGATACGCAGTATTTT. This translates into CASSESQGPGSDTQYF.

The chain has TRBV9 and TRBJ2-5; TRBD1 aligns across 7 bases. Germline V gene sequence: CDR1 SGDLS, CDR2 YYNGEE. Losses at the gene ends were 4 bases for V and 3 bases for J; bases not matched to a gene: 6. There are 14 residues in the CDR3. The CDR3 nucleotides are TGTGCCAGCAGCCTCTCCGGACAGGAAGAGACCCAGTACTTC. Translated: CASSLSGQEETQYF.

A single count supports this clone. The chain combines TRBV11-3 with TRBJ2-3, with D perhaps assigned TRBD1 or TRBD2 (6 bases each). V lost 1 base and J lost 0, with 8 bases in between. The CDR3 is 15 residues long. Germline lookup yields CDR1 SGHNT and CDR2 YENEEA. CDR3 coding DNA: TGTGCCAGCAGCTTAGGGGGGGCTAGCACAGATACGCAGTATTTT. Translating it yields CASSLGGASTDTQYF.

This sequence joins TRBV7-2 and TRBJ1-5, with 10 bases aligning to TRBD1. This CDR3 is 16 amino acids long. The ends lost 5 bases at V and 2 bases at J; junction bases unmatched: 6. Germline V gene lookup returns CDR1 SGHTA and CDR2 FQGNSA. CDR3 protein: CASSATGTGGNQPQHF. For the CDR3, the DNA is TGTGCCAGCAGCGCGACCGGGACAGGGGGCAATCAGCCCCAGCATTTT. Full variable domain (missing parts from reference TRBV7-2 and TRBJ1-5): GAGVSQSPSNKVTEKGKDVELRCDPISGHTALYWYRQSLGQGLEFLIYFQGNSAPDKSGLPSDRFSAERTGGSVSTLTIQRTQQEDSAVYLCASSATGTGGNQPQHFGDGTRLSIL.

This clone was seen only once. The rearrangement links TRBV19 to TRBJ2-2, with D perhaps TRBD1 or TRBD2 (6 bases each). The CDR3 has 13 residues. V shed 4 bases and J shed 8 bases, with 11 bases lying between them. Germline lookup yields CDR1 LNHDA and CDR2 SQIVND (reference sequence). DNA for the CDR3: TGTGCCAGTAGTAAACAGGGAGGTGGGGAGCTGTTTTTT. This gives the protein CASSKQGGGELFF.

This sequence joins TRBV7-9 and TRBJ2-2; 7 nucleotides align to TRBD1. The CDR3 length is 19 residues. CDR1 is SEHNR and CDR2 is FQNEAQ in the germline V gene (reference sequence). With 4 bases clipped from V and 6 bases from J, the junction kept 20 bases outside the gene matches. CDR3 sequence reads: CASSSFQTGKSLTAGELFF. Here the CDR3 DNA reads TGTGCCAGCAGCTCCTTCCAGACAGGGAAATCGTTAACCGCCGGGGAGCTGTTTTTT. Filled out from reference TRBV7-9 and TRBJ2-2, the complete variable domain reads DTGVSQNPRHKITKRGQNVTFRCDPISEHNRLYWYRQTLGQGPEFLTYFQNEAQLEKSRLLSDRFSAERPKGSFSTLEIQRTEQGDSAMYLCASSSFQTGKSLTAGELFFGEGSRLTVL.

This clone showed up just a few times. V gene TRBV19 combines with J gene TRBJ1-2; D possibly corresponds to TRBD1 (6 bases). V was cut by 3 bases and J by 7 bases, with 15 bases left in between. This CDR3 is 14 amino acids long. Germline V gene data show CDR1 as LNHDA and CDR2 as SQIVND (reference sequence). The CDR3 nucleotides are TGTGCCAGTAGTATTGGGCGGGACATCGTTGGCTACACCTTC. Its protein product is CASSIGRDIVGYTF.

This clone was detected a few times. V usage is TRBV5-4 and J usage is TRBJ2-3; D is possibly TRBD2 (6 bases). V was cut by 4 bases and J by 2 bases, with 11 bases left in between. This CDR3 has 14 residues. Per germline, CDR1 SGHNT and CDR2 YYREEE (reference sequence). CDR3 coding DNA: TGTGCCAGCAGCACCGGGACTTACACAGATACGCAGTATTTT. Amino acid sequence: CASSTGTYTDTQYF.

The chain employs TRBV28 and TRBJ2-3; 8 bases are a match to TRBD2. The V gene end was trimmed by 6 bases and the J gene end by 2 bases; junction bases not matched to a gene: 10. Per the germline V gene, CDR1 is MDHEN and CDR2 is SYDVKM. The CDR3 has 16 amino acids. CDR3 sequence: CASRSPGRGDTDTQYF. The CDR3 nucleotides are TGTGCCAGCAGATCACCGGGGCGGGGGGACACAGATACGCAGTATTTT.

The J gene is TRBJ1-3, the V gene TRBV5-1, with D possibly being TRBD1 (5 bases). In germline, CDR1 is SGHRS, CDR2 YFSETQ. CDR3 length: 15 amino acids. Deletions cut 4 bases from V and 0 bases from J, with 11 bases between. CDR3: CASSTTGNSGNTIYF. DNA for the CDR3: TGCGCCAGCAGCACCACAGGAAACTCTGGAAACACCATATATTTT.

The V call is TRBV4-1, the J call TRBJ1-3, with D maybe TRBD1 (6 bases). Germline V lookup: CDR1 MGHRA, CDR2 YSYEKL. V was clipped by 1 base and J by 2 bases, with 18 bases between them. CDR3 size: 18 residues. The CDR3 nucleotides read TGCGCCAGCAGCCAAGTAGGAACAGGGCTCGTTGCTGGAAACACCATATATTTT. Protein sequence: CASSQVGTGLVAGNTIYF.